This TCR beta chain emerged from a study of blood T cells in healthy people across ages. Then a second PCR, running roughly 7 to 12 cycles, was carried out with a sample-barcoded 5' primer and a J-beta primer mix. TCRdb re-derived calls from the 5' RACE reads in MiXCR, one entry per CDR3 protein. The sample yields about a million distinct CDR3 sequences, roughly 47% seen once. Each donor was a healthy Caucasian individual from Russia, aged 6 to 90. Each donor supplied approximately 10 milliliters of peripheral blood. They isolated at least 6 million PBMCs from each sample. The sample consisted of blood. The TCR comes from a woman aged 60-75 years in good health.

In DNA form, the CDR3 reads TGTGCCAGCAGCTTATGGGGGGAAGCCACAGATACGCAGTATTTT. The encoded protein is CASSLWGEATDTQYF. The chain recombines TRBV11-2 with TRBJ2-3; D is perhaps TRBD2 (6 bases). Germline CDR1 is SGHAT and CDR2 is FQNNGV. The CDR3 is 15 amino acids. Trimming shortened V by 2 bases and J by 2 bases, and 11 bases separated the two germline ends.